The rows below give T cell receptor beta chains drawn from one sample of a study of cytomegalovirus exposure and HLA in healthy donors. TCRdb keeps only in-frame clones here, not all; method: immunoSEQ multiplex PCR. The sample records 150,000 to 200,000 clones, about 75% being singletons. Input material: PBMCs. The origin of the receptors is a man aged 40-49 years in good health and CMV-seropositive. Each CDR3 is given with its conserved first and last residue.

>TRBV6-5|TRBJ2-6
CASSRDTSGANVLTF
>TRBV2|TRBJ2-1
CASTSGGRSYNEQFF
>TRBV25-1|TRBJ1-6
CASSDSLGHYNSPLHF
>TRBV15|TRBJ2-7
CATSRGTGGSYEQYF
>TRBV7-6|TRBJ1-1
CASSLAQGVNTEAFF
>TRBV5-4|TRBJ2-5
CASRSGQAQETQYF
>TRBV28|TRBJ1-4
CAGFDRRNEKLFF
>TRBV5-1|TRBJ2-3
CASSLGRLAPNTDTQYF
>TRBV19|TRBJ2-2
CASSQTSGNTGELFF
>TRBV5-1|TRBJ2-5
CASSLAGRETQYF
>TRBV5-1|TRBJ1-4
CASSLAGGTTNEKLFF
>TRBV7-9|TRBJ2-1
CASSRAGVLSNEQFF
>TRBV11-2|TRBJ2-1
CASSLDEGLAGGEQFF
>TRBV21-1|TRBJ2-1
CASSNGLALSYNEQFF
>TRBV18|TRBJ1-1
CASSPSSREAAFF
>TRBV27|TRBJ2-3
CASSFFPDTQYF
>TRBV6-5|TRBJ1-3
CASRPDRASGNTIYF
>TRBV7-3|TRBJ2-7
CASSLSPGLGSYEQYF
>TRBV10-2|TRBJ2-5
CASSASFGTVQETQYF
>TRBV7-3|TRBJ1-2
CASSYRTGGFSYGYTF
>TRBV6-1|TRBJ1-2
CASRENRGPQGYTF
>TRBV27|TRBJ2-7
CASSPSDTNYEQYF
>TRBV25-1|TRBJ2-2
CASSSAGANTGELFF